Sequencing of this T cell receptor (beta chain) was carried out in a study of monozygotic twins with inflammatory bowel disease. Overall study results and limits: Other individuals had fewer clonotypes in common with IBD patients than with healthy twins, especially with disease activity. Healthy co-twins showed greater TCRbeta diversity (inverse Simpson) than IBD patients.

Turning to this clonotype: What it binds is unknown.

With the 5' RACE reads reprocessed, TCRdb shows one record per CDR3 protein and no DNA. This sample's table has approximately 420,000 distinct CDR3 sequences. Germline loops: CDR1 ENHRY, CDR2 SYGVKD. The CDR3 is made up of 12 amino acids. The V gene is TRBV10-3, the J gene TRBJ1-2; TCRdb returns TRBD1, unconfirmable since there is no DNA. Sequenced material: blood. The sequence derives from a human donor with ulcerative colitis or Crohn's disease, or a healthy co-twin of an affected twin (not recorded which). The CDR3 protein is CAISVNRDGYTF.